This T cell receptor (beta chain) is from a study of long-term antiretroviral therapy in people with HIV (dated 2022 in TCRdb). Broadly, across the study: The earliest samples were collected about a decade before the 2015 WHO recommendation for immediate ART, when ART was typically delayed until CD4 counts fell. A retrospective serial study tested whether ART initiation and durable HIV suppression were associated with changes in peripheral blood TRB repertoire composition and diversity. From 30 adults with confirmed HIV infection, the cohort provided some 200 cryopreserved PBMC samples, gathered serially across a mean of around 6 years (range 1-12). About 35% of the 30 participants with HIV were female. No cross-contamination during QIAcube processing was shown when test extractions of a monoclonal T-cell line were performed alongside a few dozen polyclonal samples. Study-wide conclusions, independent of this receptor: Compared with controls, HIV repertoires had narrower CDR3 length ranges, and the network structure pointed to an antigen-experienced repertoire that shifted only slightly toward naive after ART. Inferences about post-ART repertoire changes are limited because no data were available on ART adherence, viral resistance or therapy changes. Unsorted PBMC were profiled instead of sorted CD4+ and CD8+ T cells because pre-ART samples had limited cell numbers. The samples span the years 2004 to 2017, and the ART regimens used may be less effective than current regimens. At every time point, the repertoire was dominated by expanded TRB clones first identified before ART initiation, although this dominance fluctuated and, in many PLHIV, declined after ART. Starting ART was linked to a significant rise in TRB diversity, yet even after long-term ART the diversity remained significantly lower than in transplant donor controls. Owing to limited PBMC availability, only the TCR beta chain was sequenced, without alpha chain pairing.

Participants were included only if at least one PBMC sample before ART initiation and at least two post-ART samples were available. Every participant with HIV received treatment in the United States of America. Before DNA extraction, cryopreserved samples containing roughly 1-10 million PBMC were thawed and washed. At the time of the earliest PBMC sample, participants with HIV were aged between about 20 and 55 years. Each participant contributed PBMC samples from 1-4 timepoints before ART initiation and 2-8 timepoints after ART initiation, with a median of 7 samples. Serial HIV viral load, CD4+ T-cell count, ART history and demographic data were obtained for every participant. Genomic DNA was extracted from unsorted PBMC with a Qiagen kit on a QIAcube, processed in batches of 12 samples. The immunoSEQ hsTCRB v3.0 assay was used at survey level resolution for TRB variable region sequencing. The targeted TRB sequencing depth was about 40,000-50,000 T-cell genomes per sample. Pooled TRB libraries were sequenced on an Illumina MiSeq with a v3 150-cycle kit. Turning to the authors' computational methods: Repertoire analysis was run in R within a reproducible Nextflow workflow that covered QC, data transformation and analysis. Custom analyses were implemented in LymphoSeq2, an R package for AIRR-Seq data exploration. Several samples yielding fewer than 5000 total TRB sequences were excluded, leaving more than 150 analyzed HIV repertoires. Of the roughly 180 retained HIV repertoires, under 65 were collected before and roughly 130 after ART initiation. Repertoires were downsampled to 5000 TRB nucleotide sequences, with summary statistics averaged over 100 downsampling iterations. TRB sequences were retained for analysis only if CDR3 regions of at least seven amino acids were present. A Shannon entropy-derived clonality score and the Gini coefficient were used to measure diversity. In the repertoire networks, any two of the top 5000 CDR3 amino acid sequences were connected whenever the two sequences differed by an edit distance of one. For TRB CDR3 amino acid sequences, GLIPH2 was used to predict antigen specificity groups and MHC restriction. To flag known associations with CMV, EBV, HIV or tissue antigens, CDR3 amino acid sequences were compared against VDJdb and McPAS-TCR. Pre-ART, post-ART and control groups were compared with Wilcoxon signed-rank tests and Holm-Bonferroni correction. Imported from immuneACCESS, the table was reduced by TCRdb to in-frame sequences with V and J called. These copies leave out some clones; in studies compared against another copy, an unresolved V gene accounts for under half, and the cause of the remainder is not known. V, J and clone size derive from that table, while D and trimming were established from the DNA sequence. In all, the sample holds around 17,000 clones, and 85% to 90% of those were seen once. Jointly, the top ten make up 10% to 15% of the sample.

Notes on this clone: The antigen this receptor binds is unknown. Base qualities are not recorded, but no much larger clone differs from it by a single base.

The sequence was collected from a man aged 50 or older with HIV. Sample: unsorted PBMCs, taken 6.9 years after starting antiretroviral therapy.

In nucleotide form, the sequence is TGTGCCAGCAGTCAGCGGACAGGGTTAACTGAAGCTTTCTTT. Its product reads: CASSQRTGLTEAFF. The V gene is TRBV6-5 and the J gene is TRBJ1-1, with 8 junctional bases fitting TRBD1. V has 5 bases trimmed and J has 5 bases trimmed; junction bases matching no gene number 7. CDR1 and CDR2 are read off the germline V gene as MNHEY and SVGAGI. Measured from the cysteine to the phenylalanine, the CDR3 is 14 residues long. Only the CDR3 DNA stays, 42 bases, in frame from base 1.